The sequence of this T cell receptor (beta chain) was determined in a study of shared clonotypes between healthy human individuals. Across the study: The donors, a couple of women and three men, were aged 18 to 49.

Method: immunoSEQ multiplex PCR; TCRdb's copy keeps in-frame clones and lacks some. This repertoire shows roughly 500,000 clones, about 96% found once; its top ten account for 0.06%. Looked up from germline, CDR1 is MNHEY and CDR2 is SVGAGI. V lost 0 bases to trimming and J lost 1 base, with 13 bases between them. The CDR3 length is 16 residues. Specimen: naive CD4+ T cells sorted from blood. Subset here: CD45RA+ positively selected. The sequence was obtained from a young woman in good health. This chain uses TRBV6-5 with TRBJ2-7; D unclear. Here the CDR3 reads CASSYSVTMGSYEQYF. The CDR3 coding sequence is TGTGCCAGCAGTTACTCGGTAACCATGGGGTCCTACGAGCAGTACTTC.